The T cell receptor beta chain described here comes from a study of cytomegalovirus exposure and HLA in healthy donors. Study-wide results and caveats: Further analysis, carried out later, found HLA-associated TCR beta chains more clonally expanded than equally common other chains.

Comment on this clone: Its cognate antigen is unknown.

CDR3 length: 18 amino acids. V was shortened by 1 base and J by 8 bases, with 23 bases between the two germline ends. Germline V gene lookup returns CDR1 SEHNR and CDR2 FQNEAQ (reference sequence). The PCR used 60 Vbeta and 13 Jbeta primers. In the authors' workflow: A later analysis counted around 80 million unique TCR beta chains, around 11 million shared. Sequenced by immunoSEQ multiplex PCR; TCRdb stores in-frame clones only, minus some. That table gives V, J and clone size, and the DNA gave D and trimming. This table lists fewer than 150,000 clones. The sequence was obtained from a woman aged 55 to 70 in good health and CMV-seronegative. The sequenced material came from PBMCs. V is TRBV7-9 and J is TRBJ1-4; weak D call: TRBD1 (5 bases). The CDR3 bases are TGTGCCAGCAGCTTAGGGGGGGGAACTAGGGTTAATGAAGAAAAACTGTTTTTT. Amino acid sequence: CASSLGGGTRVNEEKLFF.